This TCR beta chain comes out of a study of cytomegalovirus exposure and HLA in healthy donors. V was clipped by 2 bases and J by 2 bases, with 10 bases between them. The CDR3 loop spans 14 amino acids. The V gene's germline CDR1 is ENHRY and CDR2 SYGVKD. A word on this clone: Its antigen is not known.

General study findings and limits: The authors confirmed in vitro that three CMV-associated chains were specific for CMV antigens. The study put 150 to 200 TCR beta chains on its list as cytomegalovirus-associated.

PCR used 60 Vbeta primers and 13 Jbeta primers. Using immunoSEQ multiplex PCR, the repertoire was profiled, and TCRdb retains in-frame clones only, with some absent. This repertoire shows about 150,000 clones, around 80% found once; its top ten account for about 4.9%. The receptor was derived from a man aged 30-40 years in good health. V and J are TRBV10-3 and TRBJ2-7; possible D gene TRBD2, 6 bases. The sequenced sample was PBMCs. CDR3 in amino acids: CAISERREPYEQYF. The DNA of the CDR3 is TGTGCCATCAGTGAGCGGCGGGAACCCTACGAGCAGTACTTC.